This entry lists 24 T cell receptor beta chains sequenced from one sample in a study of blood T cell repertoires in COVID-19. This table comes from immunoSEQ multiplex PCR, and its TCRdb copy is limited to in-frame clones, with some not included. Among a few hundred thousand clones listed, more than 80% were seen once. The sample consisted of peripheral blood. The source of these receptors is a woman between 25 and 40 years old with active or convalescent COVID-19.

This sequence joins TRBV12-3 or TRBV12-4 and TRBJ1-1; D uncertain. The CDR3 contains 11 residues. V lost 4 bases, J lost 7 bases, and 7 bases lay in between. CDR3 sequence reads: CASSSRGEAFF. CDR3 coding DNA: TGTGCCAGCAGTTCGCGGGGTGAAGCTTTCTTT.

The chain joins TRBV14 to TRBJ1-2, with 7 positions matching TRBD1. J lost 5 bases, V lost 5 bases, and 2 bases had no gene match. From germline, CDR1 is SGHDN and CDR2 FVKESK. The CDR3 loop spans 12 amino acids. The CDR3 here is CASSSQGYGYTF. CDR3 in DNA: TGTGCCAGCAGCTCACAGGGGTATGGCTACACCTTC. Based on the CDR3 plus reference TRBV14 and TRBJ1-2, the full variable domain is EAGVTQFPSHSVIEKGQTVTLRCDPISGHDNLYWYRRVMGKEIKFLLHFVKESKQDESGMPNNRFLAERTGGTYSTLKVQPAELEDSGVYFCASSSQGYGYTFGSGTRLTVV.

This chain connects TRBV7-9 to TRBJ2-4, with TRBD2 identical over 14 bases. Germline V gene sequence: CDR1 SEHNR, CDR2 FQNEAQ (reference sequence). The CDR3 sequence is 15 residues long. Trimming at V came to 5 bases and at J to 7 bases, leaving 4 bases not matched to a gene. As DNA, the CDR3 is TGTGCCAGCAGCGAGCGGACTAGCGGGGGGAACATTCAGTACTTC. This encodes CASSERTSGGNIQYF.

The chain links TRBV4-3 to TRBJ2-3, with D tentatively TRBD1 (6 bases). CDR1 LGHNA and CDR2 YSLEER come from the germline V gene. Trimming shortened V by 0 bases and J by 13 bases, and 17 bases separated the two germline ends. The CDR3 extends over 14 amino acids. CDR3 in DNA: TGCGCCAGCAGCCAAGATCTACGAAGGGGGTTGAAGTATTTT. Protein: CASSQDLRRGLKYF.

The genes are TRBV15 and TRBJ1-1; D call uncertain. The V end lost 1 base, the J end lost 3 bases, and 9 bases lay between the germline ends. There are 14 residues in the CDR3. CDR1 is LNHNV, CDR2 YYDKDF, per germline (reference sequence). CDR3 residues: CATSRVNSDTEAFF. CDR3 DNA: TGTGCCACCAGCAGAGTCAACTCGGACACTGAAGCTTTCTTT.

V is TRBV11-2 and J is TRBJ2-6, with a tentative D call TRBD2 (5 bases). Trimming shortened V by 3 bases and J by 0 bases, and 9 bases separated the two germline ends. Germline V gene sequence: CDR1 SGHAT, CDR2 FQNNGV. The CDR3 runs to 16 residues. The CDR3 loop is CASSFHSGSGANVLTF. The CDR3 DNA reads TGTGCCAGCAGCTTCCACAGCGGCTCTGGGGCCAACGTCCTGACTTTC. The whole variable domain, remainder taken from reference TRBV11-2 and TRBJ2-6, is EAGVAQSPRYKIIEKRQSVAFWCNPISGHATLYWYQQILGQGPKLLIQFQNNGVVDDSQLPKDRFSAERLKGVDSTLKIQPAKLEDSAVYLCASSFHSGSGANVLTFGAGSRLTVL.

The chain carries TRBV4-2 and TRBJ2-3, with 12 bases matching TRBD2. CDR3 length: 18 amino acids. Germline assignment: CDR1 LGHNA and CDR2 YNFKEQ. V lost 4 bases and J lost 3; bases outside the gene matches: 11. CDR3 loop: CASSRQRVLAGGTDTQYF. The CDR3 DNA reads TGTGCCAGCAGCCGTCAGAGGGTGCTAGCGGGGGGGACAGATACGCAGTATTTT.

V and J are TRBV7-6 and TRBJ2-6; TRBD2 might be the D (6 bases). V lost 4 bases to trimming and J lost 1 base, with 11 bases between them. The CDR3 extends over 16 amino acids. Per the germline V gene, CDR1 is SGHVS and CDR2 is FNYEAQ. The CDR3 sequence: CASSSRAGSGANVLTF. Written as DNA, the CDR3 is TGTGCCAGCAGCTCCCGGGCGGGGTCTGGGGCCAACGTCCTGACTTTC.

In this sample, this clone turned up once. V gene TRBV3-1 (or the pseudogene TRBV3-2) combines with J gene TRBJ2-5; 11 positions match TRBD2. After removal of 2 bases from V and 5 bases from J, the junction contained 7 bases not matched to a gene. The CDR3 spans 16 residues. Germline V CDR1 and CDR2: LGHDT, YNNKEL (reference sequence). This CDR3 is CASSQRLAGSRETQYF. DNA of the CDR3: TGTGCCAGCAGCCAACGACTAGCGGGGTCGAGGGAGACCCAGTACTTC.

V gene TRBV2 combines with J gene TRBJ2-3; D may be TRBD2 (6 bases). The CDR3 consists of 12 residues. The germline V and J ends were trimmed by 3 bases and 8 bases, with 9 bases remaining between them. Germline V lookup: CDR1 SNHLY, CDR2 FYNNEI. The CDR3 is CASSERGTTQYF. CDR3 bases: TGTGCCAGCAGTGAGCGGGGAACTACGCAGTATTTT.

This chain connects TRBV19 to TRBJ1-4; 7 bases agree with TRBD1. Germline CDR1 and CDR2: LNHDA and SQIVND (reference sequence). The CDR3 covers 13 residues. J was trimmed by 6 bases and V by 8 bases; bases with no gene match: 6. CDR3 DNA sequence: TGTGCCAGTCGCAACAGGGGTTATGAAAAACTGTTTTTT. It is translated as CASRNRGYEKLFF.

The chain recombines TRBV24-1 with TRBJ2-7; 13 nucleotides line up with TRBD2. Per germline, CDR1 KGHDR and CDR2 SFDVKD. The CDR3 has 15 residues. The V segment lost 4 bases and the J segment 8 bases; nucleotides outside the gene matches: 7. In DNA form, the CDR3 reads TGTGCCACCAGTGACCCCGGGACTAGCGGGGATCAGCAGTACTTC. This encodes CATSDPGTSGDQQYF.

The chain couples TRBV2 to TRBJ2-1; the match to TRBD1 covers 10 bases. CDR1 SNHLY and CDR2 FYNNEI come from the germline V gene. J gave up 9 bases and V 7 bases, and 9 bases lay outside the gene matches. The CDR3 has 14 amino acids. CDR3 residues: CASNGDRGRGEQFF. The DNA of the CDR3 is TGTGCCAGCAACGGGGACAGGGGTCGAGGTGAGCAGTTCTTC. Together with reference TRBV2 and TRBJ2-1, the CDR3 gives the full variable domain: EPEVTQTPSHQVTQMGQEVILRCVPISNHLYFYWYRQILGQKVEFLVSFYNNEISEKSEIFDDQFSVERPDGSNFTLKIRSTKLEDSAMYFCASNGDRGRGEQFFGPGTRLTVL.

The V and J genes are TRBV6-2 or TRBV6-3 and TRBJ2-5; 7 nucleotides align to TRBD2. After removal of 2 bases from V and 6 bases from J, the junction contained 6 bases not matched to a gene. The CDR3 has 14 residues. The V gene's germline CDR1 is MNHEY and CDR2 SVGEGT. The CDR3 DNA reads TGTGCCAGCAGTTACCAGCGGGGCGGGAAGACCCAGTACTTC. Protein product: CASSYQRGGKTQYF.

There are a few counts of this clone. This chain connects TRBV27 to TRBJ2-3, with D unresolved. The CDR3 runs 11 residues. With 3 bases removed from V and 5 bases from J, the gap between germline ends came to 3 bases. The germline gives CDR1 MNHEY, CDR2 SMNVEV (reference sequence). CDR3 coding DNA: TGTGCCAGCAGTTTCAAAGATACGCAGTATTTT. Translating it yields CASSFKDTQYF.

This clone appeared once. CDR3 region: CASSRLDRGPDYYGYTF. DNA for the CDR3: TGTGCCAGCAGCAGGCTCGACAGGGGCCCTGATTACTATGGCTACACCTTC. The J gene is TRBJ1-2, the V gene TRBV7-2; 8 bases align to TRBD1. This CDR3 spans 17 amino acids. Germline V lookup: CDR1 SGHTA, CDR2 FQGNSA. The ends lost 5 bases at V and 3 bases at J; junction bases unmatched: 14.

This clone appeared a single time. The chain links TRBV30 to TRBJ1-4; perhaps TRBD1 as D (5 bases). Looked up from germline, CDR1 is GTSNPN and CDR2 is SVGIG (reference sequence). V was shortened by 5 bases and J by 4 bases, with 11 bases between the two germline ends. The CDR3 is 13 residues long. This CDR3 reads CAWSARGNEKLFF. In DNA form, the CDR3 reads TGTGCCTGGTCGGCAAGGGGTAATGAAAAACTGTTTTTT.

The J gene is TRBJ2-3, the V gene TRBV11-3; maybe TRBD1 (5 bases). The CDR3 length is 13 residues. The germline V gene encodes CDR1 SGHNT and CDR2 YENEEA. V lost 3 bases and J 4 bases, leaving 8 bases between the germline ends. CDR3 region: CASSFSGPDTQYF. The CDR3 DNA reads TGTGCCAGCAGCTTTTCAGGGCCAGATACGCAGTATTTT.

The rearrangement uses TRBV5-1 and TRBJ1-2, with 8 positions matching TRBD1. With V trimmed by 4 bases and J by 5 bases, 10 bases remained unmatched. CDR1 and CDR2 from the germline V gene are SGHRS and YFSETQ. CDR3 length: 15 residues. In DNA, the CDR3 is TGCGCCAGCAGCCCAAGTGGGACAGGTTATTATGGCTACACCTTC. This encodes CASSPSGTGYYGYTF.

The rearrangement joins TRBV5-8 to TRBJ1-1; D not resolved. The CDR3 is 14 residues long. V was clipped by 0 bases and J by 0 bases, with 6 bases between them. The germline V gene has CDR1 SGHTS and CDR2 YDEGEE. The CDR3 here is CASSLDTLNTEAFF. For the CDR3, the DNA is TGTGCCAGCAGCTTGGACACCCTGAACACTGAAGCTTTCTTT.

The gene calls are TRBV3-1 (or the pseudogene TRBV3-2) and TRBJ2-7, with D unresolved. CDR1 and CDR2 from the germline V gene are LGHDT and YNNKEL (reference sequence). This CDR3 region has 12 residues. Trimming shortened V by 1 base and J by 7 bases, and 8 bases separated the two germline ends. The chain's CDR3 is CASSQAAWEQYF. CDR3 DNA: TGTGCCAGCAGCCAAGCAGCGTGGGAGCAGTACTTC.

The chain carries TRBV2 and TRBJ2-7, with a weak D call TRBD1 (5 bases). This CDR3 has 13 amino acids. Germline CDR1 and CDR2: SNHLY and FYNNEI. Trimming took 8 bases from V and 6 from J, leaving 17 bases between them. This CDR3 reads CASGETGPPEQYF. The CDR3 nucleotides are TGTGCCAGCGGCGAAACAGGCCCCCCCGAGCAGTACTTC.

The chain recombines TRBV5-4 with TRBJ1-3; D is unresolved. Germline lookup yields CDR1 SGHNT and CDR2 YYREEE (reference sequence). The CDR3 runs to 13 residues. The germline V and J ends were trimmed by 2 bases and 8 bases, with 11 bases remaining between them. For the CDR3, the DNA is TGTGCCAGCAGCTTAAGACACGGGGACACCATATATTTT. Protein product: CASSLRHGDTIYF.

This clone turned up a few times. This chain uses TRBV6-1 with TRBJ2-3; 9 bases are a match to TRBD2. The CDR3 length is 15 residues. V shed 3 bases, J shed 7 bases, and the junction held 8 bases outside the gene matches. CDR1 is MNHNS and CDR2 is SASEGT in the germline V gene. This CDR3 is CASSDAAGGPYTQYF. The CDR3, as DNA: TGTGCCAGCAGTGATGCTGCGGGGGGGCCATATACGCAGTATTTT.